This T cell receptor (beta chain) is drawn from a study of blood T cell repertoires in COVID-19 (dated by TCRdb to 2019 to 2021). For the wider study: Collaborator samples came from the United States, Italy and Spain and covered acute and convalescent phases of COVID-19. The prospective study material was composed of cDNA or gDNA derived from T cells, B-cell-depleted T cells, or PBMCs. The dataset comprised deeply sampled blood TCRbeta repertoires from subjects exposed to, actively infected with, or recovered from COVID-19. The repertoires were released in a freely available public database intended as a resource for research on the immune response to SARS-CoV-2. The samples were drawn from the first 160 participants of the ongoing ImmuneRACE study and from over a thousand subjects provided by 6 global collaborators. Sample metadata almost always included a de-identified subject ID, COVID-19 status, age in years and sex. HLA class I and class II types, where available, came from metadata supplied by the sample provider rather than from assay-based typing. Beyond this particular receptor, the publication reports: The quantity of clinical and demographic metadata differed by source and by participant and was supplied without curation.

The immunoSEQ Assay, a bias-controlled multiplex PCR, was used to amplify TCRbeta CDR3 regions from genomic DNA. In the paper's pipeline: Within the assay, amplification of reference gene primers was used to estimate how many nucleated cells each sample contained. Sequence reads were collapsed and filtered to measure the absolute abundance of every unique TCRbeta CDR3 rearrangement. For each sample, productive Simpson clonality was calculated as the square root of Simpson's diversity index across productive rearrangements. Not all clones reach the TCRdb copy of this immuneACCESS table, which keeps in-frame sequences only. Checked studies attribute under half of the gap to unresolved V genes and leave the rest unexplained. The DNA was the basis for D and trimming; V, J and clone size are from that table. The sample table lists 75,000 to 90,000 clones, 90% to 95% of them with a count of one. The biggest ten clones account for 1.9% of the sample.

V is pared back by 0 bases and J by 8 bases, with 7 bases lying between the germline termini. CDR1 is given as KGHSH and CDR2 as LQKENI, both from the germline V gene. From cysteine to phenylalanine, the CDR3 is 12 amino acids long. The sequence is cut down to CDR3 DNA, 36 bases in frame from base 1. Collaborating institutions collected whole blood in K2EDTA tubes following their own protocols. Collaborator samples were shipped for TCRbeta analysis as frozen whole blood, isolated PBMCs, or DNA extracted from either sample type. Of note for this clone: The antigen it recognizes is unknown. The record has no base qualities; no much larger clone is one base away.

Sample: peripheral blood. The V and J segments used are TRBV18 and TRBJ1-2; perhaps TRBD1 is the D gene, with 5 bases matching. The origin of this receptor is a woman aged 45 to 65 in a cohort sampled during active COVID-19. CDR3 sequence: CASSPPKGGYTF. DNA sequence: TGTGCCAGCTCACCACCAAAGGGGGGCTACACCTTC.